The present entry profiles one TCR beta chain with its context. Its antigen is unidentified. The authors reverse transcribed roughly 0.5 to 1 ug RNA with random hexamers. The TCR beta CDR3 was amplified by immunoSEQ multiplex PCR across 54 Vbeta, 13 Jbeta. Using its own MiXCR run on the immunoSEQ multiplex PCR reads, TCRdb lists one record per CDR3 protein. The table records a few hundred thousand distinct CDR3 sequences, about 91% of them present only once. The sample originates from a study of CD8 T cells in Susac syndrome. Study-wide results and limits: As acknowledged by the study, its TCR sequencing and HLA analysis included a relatively small number of individuals.

TCR beta was sequenced from blood CD8+ and CD4+ T cells. The CD8+ and CD4+ T cells were negatively isolated, with the TEMRA cells enriched by FACS. The CDR3 length is 17 residues. The junction had 8 bases not matched to a gene; V was cut back by 4 bases and J by 1 base. CDR1 and CDR2 from the germline V gene are MNHEY and SVGEGT. Sequencing input: CD8+ T cells from PBMCs. This receptor was obtained from a human donor with multiple sclerosis. V and J are TRBV6-2 or TRBV6-3 and TRBJ2-4, with 9 bases fitting TRBD2. CDR3 in DNA: TGTGCCAGCAGTTTAGCGGGAGCCTACTCTGCCAAAAACATTCAGTACTTC. Its protein product is CASSLAGAYSAKNIQYF.